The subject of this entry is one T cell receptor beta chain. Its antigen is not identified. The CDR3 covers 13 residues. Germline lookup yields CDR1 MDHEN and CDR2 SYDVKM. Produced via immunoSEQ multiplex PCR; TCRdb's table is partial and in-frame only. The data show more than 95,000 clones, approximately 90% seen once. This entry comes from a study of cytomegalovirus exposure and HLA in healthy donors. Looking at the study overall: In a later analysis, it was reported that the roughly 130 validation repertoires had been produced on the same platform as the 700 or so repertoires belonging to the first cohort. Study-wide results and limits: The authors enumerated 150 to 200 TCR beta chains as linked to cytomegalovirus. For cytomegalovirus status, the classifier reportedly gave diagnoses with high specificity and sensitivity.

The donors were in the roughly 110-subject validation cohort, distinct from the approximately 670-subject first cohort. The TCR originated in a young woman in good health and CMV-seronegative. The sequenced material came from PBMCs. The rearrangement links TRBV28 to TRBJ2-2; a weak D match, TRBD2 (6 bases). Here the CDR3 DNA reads TGTGCATCTTATAGCGGATACACCGGGGAGCTGTTTTTT. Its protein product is CASYSGYTGELFF.